This TCR beta chain was retrieved from a study of blood T cell repertoires in COVID-19. Study at large: The analysed material was cDNA or gDNA that came from T cells, B-cell-depleted T cells, or PBMCs.

The repertoire was sequenced with immunoSEQ multiplex PCR; TCRdb's copy has only in-frame clones and lacks some. The sample has some 200,000 clones; 65% to 85% are singletons. The CDR3 loop spans 15 amino acids. Germline V gene sequence: CDR1 SGHVS, CDR2 FQNEAQ. With 0 bases removed from V and 3 bases from J, the gap between germline ends came to 11 bases. Sample: peripheral blood. The chain combines TRBV7-8 with TRBJ1-1; D possibly corresponds to TRBD1 (5 bases). The clonotype originates from a human donor in a cohort sampled during active COVID-19. The DNA of the CDR3 is TGTGCCAGCAGCTTAGCCCCCCGGGGGTACACTGAAGCTTTCTTT. Protein product: CASSLAPRGYTEAFF.